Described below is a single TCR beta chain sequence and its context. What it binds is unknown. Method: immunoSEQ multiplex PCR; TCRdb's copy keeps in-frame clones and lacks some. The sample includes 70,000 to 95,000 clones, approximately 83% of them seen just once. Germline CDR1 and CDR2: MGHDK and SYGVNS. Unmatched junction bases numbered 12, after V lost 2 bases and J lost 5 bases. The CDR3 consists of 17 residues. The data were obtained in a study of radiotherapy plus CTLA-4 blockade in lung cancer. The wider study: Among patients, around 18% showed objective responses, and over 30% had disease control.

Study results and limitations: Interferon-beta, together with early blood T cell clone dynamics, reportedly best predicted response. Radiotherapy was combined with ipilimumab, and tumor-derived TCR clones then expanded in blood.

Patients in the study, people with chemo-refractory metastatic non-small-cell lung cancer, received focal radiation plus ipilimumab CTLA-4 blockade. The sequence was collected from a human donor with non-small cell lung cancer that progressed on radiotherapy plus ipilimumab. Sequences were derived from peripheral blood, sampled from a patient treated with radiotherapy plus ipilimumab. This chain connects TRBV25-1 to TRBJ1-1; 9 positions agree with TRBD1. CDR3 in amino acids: CASSEAGTGTGKTEAFF. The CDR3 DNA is TGTGCCAGCAGTGAAGCTGGGACCGGGACAGGGAAGACTGAAGCTTTCTTT.